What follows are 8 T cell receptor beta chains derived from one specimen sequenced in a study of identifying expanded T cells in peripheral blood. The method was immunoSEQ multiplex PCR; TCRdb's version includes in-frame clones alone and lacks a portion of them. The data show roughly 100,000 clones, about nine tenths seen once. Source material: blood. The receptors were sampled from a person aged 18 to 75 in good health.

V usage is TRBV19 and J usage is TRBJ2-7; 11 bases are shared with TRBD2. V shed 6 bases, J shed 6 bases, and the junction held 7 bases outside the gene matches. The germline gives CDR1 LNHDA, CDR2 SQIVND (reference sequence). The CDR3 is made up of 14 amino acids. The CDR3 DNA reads TGTGCCAGTAGCGCTAGCGGGAGGTCTTCCGAGCAGTACTTC. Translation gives CASSASGRSSEQYF.

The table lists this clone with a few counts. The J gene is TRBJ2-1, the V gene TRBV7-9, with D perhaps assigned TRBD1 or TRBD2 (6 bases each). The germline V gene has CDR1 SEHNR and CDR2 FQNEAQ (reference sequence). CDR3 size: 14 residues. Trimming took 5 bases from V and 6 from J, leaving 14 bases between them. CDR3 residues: CASSRTGGLNEQFF. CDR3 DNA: TGTGCCAGCAGCCGGACTGGGGGGCTCAATGAGCAGTTCTTC.

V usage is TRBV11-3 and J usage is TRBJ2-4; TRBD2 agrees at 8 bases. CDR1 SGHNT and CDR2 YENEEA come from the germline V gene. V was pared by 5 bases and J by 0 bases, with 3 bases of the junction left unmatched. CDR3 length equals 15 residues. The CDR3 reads CASSREGLAKNIQYF. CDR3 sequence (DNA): TGTGCCAGCAGCCGGGAGGGTTTAGCCAAAAACATTCAGTACTTC.

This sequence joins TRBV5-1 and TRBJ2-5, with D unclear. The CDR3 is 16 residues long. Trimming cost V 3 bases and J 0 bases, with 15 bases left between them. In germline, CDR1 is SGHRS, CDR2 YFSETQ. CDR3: CASSSVGGGNQETQYF. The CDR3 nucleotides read TGCGCCAGCAGCTCGGTCGGTGGCGGCAACCAAGAGACCCAGTACTTC. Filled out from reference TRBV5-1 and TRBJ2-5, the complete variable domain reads KAGVTQTPRYLIKTRGQQVTLSCSPISGHRSVSWYQQTPGQGLQFLFEYFSETQRNKGNFPGRFSGRQFSNSRSEMNVSTLELGDSALYLCASSSVGGGNQETQYFGPGTRLLVL.

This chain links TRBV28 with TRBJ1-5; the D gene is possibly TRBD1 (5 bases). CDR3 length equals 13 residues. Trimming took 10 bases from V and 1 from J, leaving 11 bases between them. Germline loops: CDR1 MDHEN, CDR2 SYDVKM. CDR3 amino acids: CATGELSNQPQHF. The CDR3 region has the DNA TGTGCCACGGGGGAACTGAGCAATCAGCCCCAGCATTTT.

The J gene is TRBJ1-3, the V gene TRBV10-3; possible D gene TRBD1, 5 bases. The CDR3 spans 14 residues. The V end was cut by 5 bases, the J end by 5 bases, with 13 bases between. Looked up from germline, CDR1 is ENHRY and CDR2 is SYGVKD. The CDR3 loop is CAISPLGPRNTIYF. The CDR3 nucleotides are TGTGCCATCAGTCCGTTGGGGCCGCGAAACACCATATATTTT.

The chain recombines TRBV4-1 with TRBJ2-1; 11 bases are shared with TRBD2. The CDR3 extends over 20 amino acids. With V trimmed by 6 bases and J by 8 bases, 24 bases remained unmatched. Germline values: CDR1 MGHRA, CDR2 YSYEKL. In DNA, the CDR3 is TGCGCCAGCAGGCTGATTGGGGTAGCGGGAGGGCCGAGGGACGTTTATGAGCAGTTCTTC. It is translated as CASRLIGVAGGPRDVYEQFF.

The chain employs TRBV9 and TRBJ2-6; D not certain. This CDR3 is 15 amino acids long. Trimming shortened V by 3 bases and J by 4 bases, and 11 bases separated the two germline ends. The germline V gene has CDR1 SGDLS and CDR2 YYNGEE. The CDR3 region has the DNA TGTGCCAGCAGCGCCCTACTCTCGGGGGCCAACGTCCTGACTTTC. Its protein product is CASSALLSGANVLTF.